This T cell receptor (beta chain) originates from a study of radiotherapy plus CTLA-4 blockade in lung cancer. The protocol was immunoSEQ multiplex PCR, while the TCRdb copy is restricted to in-frame clones and leaves out a portion. The repertoire consists of over 70,000 clones, with approximately 83% occurring once and the leading ten covering 2% to 2.5%. Sequencing used peripheral blood, obtained from a patient treated with radiotherapy plus ipilimumab. This TCR was sampled from a human donor with non-small cell lung cancer who had a partial response to radiotherapy plus ipilimumab.

The CDR3 loop is CASIPPGRRIGNEQFF. DNA of the CDR3: TGTGCCAGCATCCCCCCGGGTAGGCGGATAGGCAATGAGCAGTTCTTC. The chain links TRBV7-2 to TRBJ2-1; D gene uncertain. Trimming removed 7 bases at V and 6 bases at J, with 22 bases between. The germline gives CDR1 SGHTA, CDR2 FQGNSA. CDR3 length equals 16 residues.